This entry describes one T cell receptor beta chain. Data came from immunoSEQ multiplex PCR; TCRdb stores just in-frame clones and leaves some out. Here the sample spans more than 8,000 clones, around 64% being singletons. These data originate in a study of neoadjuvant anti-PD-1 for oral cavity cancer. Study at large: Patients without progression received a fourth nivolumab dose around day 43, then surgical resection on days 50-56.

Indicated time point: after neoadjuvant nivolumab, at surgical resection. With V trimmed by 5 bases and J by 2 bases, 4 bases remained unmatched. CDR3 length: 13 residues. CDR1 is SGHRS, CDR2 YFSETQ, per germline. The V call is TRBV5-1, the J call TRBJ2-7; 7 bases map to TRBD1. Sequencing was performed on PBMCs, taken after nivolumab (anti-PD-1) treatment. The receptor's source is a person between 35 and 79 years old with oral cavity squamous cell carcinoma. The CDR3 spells CASRPGQTYEQYF. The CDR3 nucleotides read TGCGCCAGCAGGCCGGGACAGACCTACGAGCAGTACTTC.